Sequencing of this T cell receptor (beta chain) was carried out in a study of T-cell reconstitution after alpha-beta-depleted transplantation in children. Preparation of the TCRbeta library used unique molecular identifiers. TCRdb re-derived calls from the PCR reads in MiXCR, one entry per CDR3 protein. The table shows some 240,000 distinct CDR3 sequences, with around 9.7% occurring only once. Per germline, CDR1 ENHRY and CDR2 SYGVKD. Trimming took 8 bases from V and 8 from J, leaving 18 bases between them. The CDR3 is made up of 13 amino acids. This clonotype was detected many times. The receptor was isolated from a human donor who donated a stem cell graft to a child with SCID. The sample in question was PBMCs from the stem cell graft donor, obtained from the stem cell graft. The chain links TRBV10-3 to TRBJ1-2, with a weak D call TRBD1 (5 bases). CDR3 residues: CAILMDLRDGYTF. CDR3 nucleotides: TGTGCCATCCTCATGGACCTCCGGGACGGCTACACCTTC.